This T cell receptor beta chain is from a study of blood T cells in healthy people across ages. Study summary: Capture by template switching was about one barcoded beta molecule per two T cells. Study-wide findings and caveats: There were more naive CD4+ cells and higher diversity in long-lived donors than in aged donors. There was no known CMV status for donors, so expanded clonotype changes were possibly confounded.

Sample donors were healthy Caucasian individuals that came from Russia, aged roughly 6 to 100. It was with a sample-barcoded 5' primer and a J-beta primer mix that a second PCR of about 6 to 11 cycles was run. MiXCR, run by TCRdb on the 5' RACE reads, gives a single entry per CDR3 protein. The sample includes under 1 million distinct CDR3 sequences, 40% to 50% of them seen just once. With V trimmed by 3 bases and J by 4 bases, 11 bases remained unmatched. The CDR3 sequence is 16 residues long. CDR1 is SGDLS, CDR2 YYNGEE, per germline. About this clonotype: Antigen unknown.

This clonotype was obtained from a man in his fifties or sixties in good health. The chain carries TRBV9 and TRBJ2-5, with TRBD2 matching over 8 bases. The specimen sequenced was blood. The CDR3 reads CASSAGLAGNSETQYF. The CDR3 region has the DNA TGTGCCAGCAGCGCAGGATTAGCGGGAAATTCAGAGACCCAGTACTTC.